Listed here are 8 T cell receptor beta chains from one sample, sequenced in a study of blood T cell repertoires in COVID-19. Libraries were prepared by immunoSEQ multiplex PCR; TCRdb keeps only in-frame clonotypes and omits some of them. The sample carries under 250,000 clones, over 75% recorded once. The specimen was PBMCs or T cells enriched from blood (not recorded which). These receptors came from a young woman who had been exposed to COVID-19.

The V and J genes are TRBV7-3 and TRBJ1-1, with 9 bases identical to TRBD1. The CDR3 sequence is 16 residues long. CDR1 and CDR2 from the germline V gene are SGHTA and FQGTGA. V gave up 5 bases and J gave up 2 bases; unmatched junction bases: 9. This CDR3 reads CASSLSPGQGNTEAFF. The DNA of the CDR3 is TGTGCCAGCAGCCTAAGTCCGGGACAGGGAAACACTGAAGCTTTCTTT. Based on the CDR3 plus reference TRBV7-3 and TRBJ1-1, the full variable domain is GAGVSQTPSNKVTEKGKYVELRCDPISGHTALYWYRQSLGQGPEFLIYFQGTGAADDSGLPNDRFFAVRPEGSVSTLKIQRTERGDSAVYLCASSLSPGQGNTEAFFGQGTRLTVV.

CDR3 residues: CASSLDREDSPLHF. The CDR3 bases are TGTGCCAGCAGCTTAGACAGGGAAGATTCACCCCTCCACTTT. This chain links TRBV7-9 with TRBJ1-6, with D possibly being TRBD1 (6 bases). Trimming shortened V by 1 base and J by 8 bases, and 9 bases separated the two germline ends. Germline V gene sequence: CDR1 SEHNR, CDR2 FQNEAQ (reference sequence). The CDR3 covers 14 residues.

V is TRBV10-2 and J is TRBJ1-1; TRBD1 matches 7 bases. CDR3 length: 14 amino acids. Germline CDR1 WSHSY, CDR2 SAAADI. After removal of 6 bases from V and 4 bases from J, the junction contained 8 bases not matched to a gene. The CDR3 is CASRETQGGTEAFF. Here the CDR3 DNA reads TGCGCCAGCAGGGAAACTCAGGGGGGCACTGAAGCTTTCTTT.

This sequence joins TRBV6-2 or TRBV6-3 and TRBJ1-2; 7 nucleotides line up with TRBD1. This CDR3 comprises 15 residues. The V gene's germline CDR1 is MNHEY and CDR2 SVGEGT. V dropped 2 bases and J dropped 8; count of bases not matched to a gene: 11. As DNA, the CDR3 is TGTGCCAGCAGTTACCCGACAGGGATTGAGGGAGGCTACACCTTC. Its protein product is CASSYPTGIEGGYTF.

The chain joins TRBV18 to TRBJ2-1; 7 bases agree with TRBD2. The CDR3 length is 18 residues. V was clipped by 3 bases and J by 0 bases; unmatched bases: 11. CDR1 KGHSH and CDR2 LQKENI come from the germline V gene. The CDR3, as DNA: TGTGCCAGCTCACCGTTGGACTCGAAGCGGGACTCCTACAATGAGCAGTTCTTC. Encoded protein: CASSPLDSKRDSYNEQFF.

This rearrangement joins TRBV10-3 to TRBJ2-7; D ambiguous. This CDR3 spans 13 amino acids. Germline values: CDR1 ENHRY, CDR2 SYGVKD. V was shortened by 7 bases and J by 0 bases, with 10 bases between the two germline ends. CDR3 sequence: CAINPDNSYEQYF. CDR3 nucleotide sequence: TGTGCCATCAATCCCGACAACTCCTACGAGCAGTACTTC.

The CDR3 nucleotides read TGTGCCAGCAGTTTGACAGGGAAAACTGAAGCTTTCTTT. Its protein product is CASSLTGKTEAFF. This sequence joins TRBV12-3 or TRBV12-4 and TRBJ1-1; 7 bases map to TRBD1. Trimming at V came to 3 bases and at J to 5 bases, leaving 3 bases not matched to a gene. There are 13 residues in the CDR3.

The V and J genes are TRBV18 and TRBJ2-5; 11 bases are shared with TRBD2. Germline-derived CDR1 and CDR2 are KGHSH and LQKENI. CDR3 length: 16 amino acids. After removal of 3 bases from V and 5 bases from J, the junction contained 8 bases not matched to a gene. This CDR3 is CASSPPGLAASETQYF. The CDR3 nucleotides read TGTGCCAGCTCACCCCCGGGACTAGCGGCCTCGGAGACCCAGTACTTC. The full variable domain, in which reference TRBV18 and TRBJ2-5 provide the parts outside the CDR3, is NAGVMQNPRHLVRRRGQEARLRCSPMKGHSHVYWYRQLPEEGLKFMVYLQKENIIDESGMPKERFSAEFPKEGPSILRIQQVVRGDSAAYFCASSPPGLAASETQYFGPGTRLLVL.